The rows below give T cell receptor beta chains drawn from one sample of a study of technical replicates of blood from a handful of donors. Clones were read by immunoSEQ multiplex PCR, and TCRdb kept only the in-frame ones, dropping some. The table includes approximately 51,000 clones, 80% to 95% detected once. The sequenced sample was PBMCs. The receptors stem from a human donor in good health. Some clones in this sample may be carry-over from other donors' samples. The CDR3 runs from the conserved cysteine through the conserved F or W. D genes are given only for firm matches. The size of a clone is reported for some rows only, either as once, few or many, or as a class for expanded clones.

v_call	clone_size	d_call	j_call	cdr3_nt	cdr3_aa
TRBV7-9	-	-	TRBJ2-1	TGTGCTACAGGGTCTTTGAGCGTTAATGAGCAGTTCTTC	CATGSLSVNEQFF
TRBV30	-	-	TRBJ1-1	TGTGCTGGGCATCGGCGGGGCTTTGACACTGAAGCTTTCTTT	CAGHRRGFDTEAFF
TRBV16	-	-	TRBJ2-3	TGTGCCAGCAGCCAATCGTCCGGTTGGGGCAGAGGCACAGATACGCAGTATTTT	CASSQSSGWGRGTDTQYF
TRBV30	-	-	TRBJ2-6	TGTGCCTGGACCGCTTCGGGGAGAGGGGCCAACGTCCTGACTTTC	CAWTASGRGANVLTF
TRBV11-2	-	TRBD2	TRBJ2-5	TGTGCCAGCAGCGCGGGGGTGCGGGAGACCCAGTACTTC	CASSAGVRETQYF
TRBV7-3	-	TRBD1	TRBJ2-3	TGTGCCAGCAGCTCGGACAGGGGGCACACAGATACGCAGTATTTT	CASSSDRGHTDTQYF
TRBV4-2	-	TRBD2	TRBJ2-7	TGTGCCAGCAGCCAGGGACTGGGACTAGCGGGGGAGCAGTACTTC	CASSQGLGLAGEQYF
TRBV6-1	once	TRBD1	TRBJ2-5	TGTGCCAGCAGTGAAACAGGGGCGGAGACCCAGTACTTC	CASSETGAETQYF
TRBV7-9	-	-	TRBJ1-1	TGTGCCAGCAGCCCTCCACAATCGAACACTGAAGCTTTCTTT	CASSPPQSNTEAFF
TRBV5-1	-	TRBD1	TRBJ1-3	TGCGCCAGCAGCCGGGGGACAGGGCCTGGAAACACCATATATTTT	CASSRGTGPGNTIYF
TRBV2	once	TRBD2	TRBJ2-2	TGTGCCAGCAGGCCGACTAGCGGTAACACCGGGGAGCTGTTTTTT	CASRPTSGNTGELFF
TRBV11-3	-	-	TRBJ1-1	TGTGCCAGCAGCACCAGGGAGGGGTCCACTGAAGCTTTCTTT	CASSTREGSTEAFF
TRBV11-2	-	-	TRBJ1-1	TGTGCCAGCAGCTTGGGACACAACACTGAAGCTTTCTTT	CASSLGHNTEAFF
TRBV15	-	-	TRBJ1-3	TGTGCCACCAGCGTGCCTCGAGGGACTCCGATATTT	CATSVPRGTPIF
TRBV7-2	-	-	TRBJ2-7	TGTGCCAGCAGCCGCTCCCGGGGGGAGCAGTACTTC	CASSRSRGEQYF
TRBV10-3	-	TRBD2	TRBJ2-2	TGTGCCATCAGGGATTCGGGGACTAGCGGGGGGACTCCGAACACCGGGGAGCTGTTTTTT	CAIRDSGTSGGTPNTGELFF
TRBV9	once	-	TRBJ2-7	TGTGCCAGCAGCGTTGACAATTACGAGCAGTACTTC	CASSVDNYEQYF
TRBV10-3	-	-	TRBJ1-6	TGTGCCATCAGTGCGGGACTCACCAATTCACCCCTCCACTTT	CAISAGLTNSPLHF
TRBV6-5	-	TRBD2	TRBJ2-7	TGTGCCAGCAGTGCTAGCGGGAGAAACTACGAGCAGTACTTC	CASSASGRNYEQYF
TRBV12-5	-	TRBD1	TRBJ2-3	TGTGCTAGTGGTTCCCGACAGGGAGATACGCAGTATTTT	CASGSRQGDTQYF
TRBV4-3	once	TRBD2	TRBJ2-2	TGCGCCAGCAGCCCCGGGACTAGCGGGGGGCGAGGAACCGGGGAGCTGTTTTTT	CASSPGTSGGRGTGELFF
TRBV2	-	TRBD1	TRBJ1-3	TGTGCCAGCGGACAGGTCTCTGGAAACACCATATATTTT	CASGQVSGNTIYF
TRBV7-9	-	-	TRBJ1-2	TGTGCCAGCAGCTTGACGGACAGTGACCACTTC	CASSLTDSDHF
TRBV11-2	-	-	TRBJ2-7	TGTGCCAGCAGCTCCAGATCGTTTGAGCAGTACTTC	CASSSRSFEQYF
TRBV2	-	TRBD2	TRBJ2-3	TGTGCCACCGGACTAGCGGGAGGGCCGGATACGCAGTATTTT	CATGLAGGPDTQYF
TRBV7-2	-	-	TRBJ1-2	TGTGCCAGCGGATCGGGTTATGGCTACACCTTC	CASGSGYGYTF
TRBV6-5	-	TRBD1	TRBJ2-7	TGTGCCAGCAGTTACCTGAGACAGGGCCACTACGAGCAGTACTTC	CASSYLRQGHYEQYF
TRBV4-3	-	TRBD2	TRBJ2-2	TGCGCCAGCGGGACTAGCGGGAGGAGCACCGGGGAGCTGTTTTTT	CASGTSGRSTGELFF
TRBV7-3	-	TRBD1	TRBJ2-6	TGTGCCAGCAGCGACGACCGGGACAGGGGTGCTGGGGCCAACGTCCTGACTTTC	CASSDDRDRGAGANVLTF
TRBV7-2	-	TRBD2	TRBJ2-2	TGTGCCAGCAGCCTCCGGACTAGTCCCAACACCGGGGAGCTGTTTTTT	CASSLRTSPNTGELFF
TRBV29-1	-	TRBD2	TRBJ2-2	TGCAGCGTCGCCGGGAGGGGATATCGGGAGCTGTTTTTT	CSVAGRGYRELFF
TRBV27	-	TRBD2	TRBJ2-1	TGTGCCAGCAGTCCCGGACCGGGACTAGCGGGAGGGCTCAATGAGCAGTTCTTC	CASSPGPGLAGGLNEQFF
TRBV29-1	-	TRBD2	TRBJ2-1	TGCAGCGTTGACGGACTAGCGGTTCAGACATACAATGAGCAGTTCTTC	CSVDGLAVQTYNEQFF
TRBV29-1	-	-	TRBJ2-7	TGCAGCGTTGAGAGTCCTGGAGAGACCTACGAGCAGTACTTC	CSVESPGETYEQYF
TRBV6-4	-	TRBD2	TRBJ2-3	TGTGCCAGCAGCCGGACTAGCGACACAGATACGCAGTATTTT	CASSRTSDTDTQYF
TRBV4-2	once	-	TRBJ1-4	TGTGCCAGCAGCCAAGATCCACTAAATGAAAAACTGTTTTTT	CASSQDPLNEKLFF
TRBV6-6	-	-	TRBJ1-2	TGTGCCAGCAGTTACTCGGGACTGCCGAACTATGGCTACACCTTC	CASSYSGLPNYGYTF
TRBV5-4	-	TRBD2	TRBJ2-2	TGTGCCAGCAGCTTGTTACTAGCGGGAGGGACCGGGGAGCTGTTTTTT	CASSLLLAGGTGELFF
TRBV10-1	-	TRBD2	TRBJ2-7	TGCGCCAGCATATCTGGCCTAGCGGGAGACTACGAGCAGTACTTC	CASISGLAGDYEQYF
TRBV2	-	TRBD1	TRBJ2-5	TGTGCCAGAAGACAGGGCCCAGAGACCCAGTACTTC	CARRQGPETQYF
TRBV5-6	-	TRBD1	TRBJ1-2	TGTGCCAGCAGCGTTCAGCGGGGACAGGGTAGCTATGGCTACACCTTC	CASSVQRGQGSYGYTF
TRBV7-9	-	-	TRBJ2-1	TGTGCCAGCGGCCCAATTGGAGCCTACAATGAGCAGTTCTTC	CASGPIGAYNEQFF
TRBV10-3	-	-	TRBJ2-3	TGTGCCATCAGGGCCCTAGCAACAGATACGCAGTATTTT	CAIRALATDTQYF
TRBV29-1	-	-	TRBJ1-1	TGCAGCGTTGAAGGGGGAGGGGGGTACACTGAAGCTTTCTTT	CSVEGGGGYTEAFF
TRBV1	-	-	TRBJ1-1	TGCACCAGCAGCCCGGGAGGTGCTTTCTTT	CTSSPGGAFF
TRBV2	-	-	TRBJ1-5	TGTGCCAGCAGTGAAGGCAGGGGTACCAATCAGCCCCAGCATTTT	CASSEGRGTNQPQHF
TRBV4-3	-	-	TRBJ1-5	TGCGCCAGCAGCCAAGATAATCAGGGATACCAGCCCCAGCATTTT	CASSQDNQGYQPQHF
TRBV7-9	-	-	TRBJ1-3	TGTGCCAGCAGCCCTAGGTTCAGGGTAAATGGTGGAAACACCATATATTTT	CASSPRFRVNGGNTIYF
TRBV30	-	-	TRBJ1-6	TGTGCCTGTCAAAGGGGTAATTCACCCCTCCACTTT	CACQRGNSPLHF
TRBV7-2	-	TRBD2	TRBJ2-3	TGTGCCAGCAGCTTAGGTTCTAGCGGGGTAGATACGCAGTATTTT	CASSLGSSGVDTQYF
TRBV28	-	-	TRBJ2-3	TGTGCCAGCAGTTTACCCCGACAGCTCACAGATACGCAGTATTTT	CASSLPRQLTDTQYF
TRBV6-5	once	-	TRBJ1-3	TGTGCCAGCAGTTTGCGGGATCGAGGAAACACCATATATTTT	CASSLRDRGNTIYF
TRBV30	-	TRBD2	TRBJ2-7	TGTGCCTGGAGGAAAACTAGCGGCCTGTCCTACGAGCAGTACTTC	CAWRKTSGLSYEQYF
TRBV2	-	TRBD1	TRBJ1-2	TGTGCCAGCGGACAGGAGGTTCGAGGGGGCTACACCTTC	CASGQEVRGGYTF